The present T cell receptor (beta chain) was sequenced within a study of blood T cell repertoires in COVID-19. As for the study in general: Sites in the United States, Italy and Spain provided acute and convalescent COVID-19 samples. Sample material is recorded as cDNA or gDNA derived from T cells, B-cell-depleted T cells, or PBMCs.

In the original processing: Amplification with reference gene primers provided the estimates of nucleated cell counts. Produced via immunoSEQ multiplex PCR; TCRdb's table is partial and in-frame only. V and J calls and clone size are those listed in that table; D and trimming were worked out from the DNA. The sample lists some 45,000 clones, roughly three quarters seen once, with 8.5% to 9% in the top ten. The CDR3 sequence is 16 residues long. Trimming removed 4 bases from V and 7 bases from J, with 19 bases in between. Per germline, CDR1 SNHLY and CDR2 FYNNEI. The sample taken for sequencing was peripheral blood. The rearrangement links TRBV2 to TRBJ2-2; the D gene is possibly TRBD2 (7 bases). The source of this sequence is a man in his 70s with active or convalescent COVID-19. The DNA of the CDR3 is TGTGCCAGCAGTGGTCTCCCAGCAGGGGAGGGCGGGGAGCTGTTTTTT. It encodes CASSGLPAGEGGELFF.